One and the same sample provided the 13 T cell receptor beta chains below, sequenced in a study of CD8+ T cells in alopecia areata. Extracted RNA was reverse transcribed, and the resulting cDNA served as sequencing template. Assay used: immunoSEQ multiplex PCR; TCRdb lists only in-frame clones, some missing. The profile covers around 120,000 clones, with 50% to 75% appearing a single time and 25% to 35% taken by the ten largest. As to treatment: oral pan-JAK inhibitor, 5-10 mg twice daily. Sequenced material: CD8+ T cells sorted from blood, taken at week 4, from a patient treated with tofacitinib. The receptors shown here come from a human donor with alopecia areata.

The genes are TRBV7-2 and TRBJ2-1; D is undetermined. This CDR3 region has 17 residues. With 1 base removed from V and 0 bases from J, the gap between germline ends came to 13 bases. The germline V gene encodes CDR1 SGHTA and CDR2 FQGNSA. The CDR3 nucleotides read TGTGCCAGCAGCTTAGAAACCCTGGAGAGCTCCTACAATGAGCAGTTCTTC. It specifies CASSLETLESSYNEQFF.

This clone was observed a few times. The chain recombines TRBV30 with TRBJ2-3, with D maybe TRBD2 (6 bases). The germline V gene has CDR1 GTSNPN and CDR2 SVGIG (reference sequence). This CDR3 spans 12 amino acids. With 5 bases removed from V and 4 bases from J, the gap between germline ends came to 10 bases. This CDR3 is CAWASGADTQYF. The CDR3 DNA follows: TGTGCCTGGGCGTCGGGGGCAGATACGCAGTATTTT. Full variable domain (outside the CDR3, taken from reference TRBV30 and TRBJ2-3): SQTIHQWPATLVQPVGSPLSLECTVEGTSNPNLYWYRQAAGRGLQLLFYSVGIGQISSEVPQNLSASRPQDRQFILSSKKLLLSDSGFYLCAWASGADTQYFGPGTRLTVL.

The V gene is TRBV28, the J gene TRBJ2-3; the D call may be TRBD1 or TRBD2 (5 bases each). Germline V gene sequence: CDR1 MDHEN, CDR2 SYDVKM. This CDR3 comprises 15 residues. V lost 3 bases and J lost 2, with 12 bases in between. The CDR3 is CASSLGTVFTDTQYF. CDR3 nucleotides: TGTGCCAGCAGTTTGGGGACGGTGTTCACAGATACGCAGTATTTT.

The V call is TRBV23-1, the J call TRBJ2-7; maybe TRBD2 (8 bases). TRBV23-1 is sorted into the ORF group, with uncertain function. The V and J ends lost 8 bases and 2 bases respectively, with 19 bases between them. The CDR3 loop spans 15 amino acids. CDR3 residues: CASRPGGTEAYEQYF. The DNA for the CDR3 is TGCGCCAGCCGCCCGGGAGGGACAGAAGCCTACGAGCAGTACTTC.

The V call is TRBV4-1, the J call TRBJ1-2, with 7 bases aligning to TRBD1. The germline V gene has CDR1 MGHRA and CDR2 YSYEKL. The J segment lost 5 bases and the V segment lost 1 base, leaving 4 bases of the junction unmatched. This CDR3 has 14 residues. CDR3 DNA: TGCGCCAGCAGCCAAGCCGGGACAGAGTATGGCTACACCTTC. It yields the protein CASSQAGTEYGYTF.

The V and J genes are TRBV30 and TRBJ2-1; 8 bases map to TRBD1. The junction had 8 bases not matched to a gene; V was cut back by 3 bases and J by 4 bases. The CDR3 has 15 residues. Per the germline V gene, CDR1 is GTSNPN and CDR2 is SVGIG (reference sequence). This chain's CDR3 is CAWSQPGQAYNEQFF. DNA of the CDR3: TGTGCCTGGAGCCAACCGGGACAGGCTTACAATGAGCAGTTCTTC.

This chain joins TRBV27 and TRBJ2-3, with TRBD2 matching 9 bases. Per the germline V gene, CDR1 is MNHEY and CDR2 is SMNVEV (reference sequence). The CDR3 has 16 residues. The ends lost 4 bases at V and 1 base at J; junction bases unmatched: 6. As DNA, the CDR3 is TGTGCCAGCAGTTCTAGCGGGACTGTAGGCACAGATACGCAGTATTTT. Translation gives CASSSSGTVGTDTQYF.

The rearrangement uses TRBV29-1 and TRBJ1-6; maybe TRBD1 (5 bases). Trimming pared 7 bases from V and 7 bases from J, leaving 14 bases between. The CDR3 consists of 13 residues. Germline CDR1 SQVTM, CDR2 ANQGSEA. The CDR3: CSACAAGNSPLHF. In DNA form, the CDR3 reads TGCAGCGCCTGTGCCGCAGGGAATTCACCCCTCCACTTT.

The rearrangement uses TRBV7-8 and TRBJ2-7, with 7 bases lining up with TRBD2. CDR3 length equals 15 residues. Trimming at V came to 1 base and at J to 6 bases, leaving 9 bases not matched to a gene. The V gene's germline CDR1 is SGHVS and CDR2 FQNEAQ. The CDR3 here is CASSLGSGGVSEQYF. For the CDR3, the DNA is TGTGCCAGCAGCTTAGGGTCGGGAGGAGTGTCCGAGCAGTACTTC.

The rearrangement joins TRBV6-5 to TRBJ2-5, with D possibly matching TRBD1 (6 bases). This CDR3 region has 12 residues. Germline CDR1 is MNHEY and CDR2 is SVGAGI. V was shortened by 6 bases and J by 5 bases, with 10 bases between the two germline ends. For the CDR3, the DNA is TGTGCCAGCAGGGGGACATTGGAGACCCAGTACTTC. It translates to CASRGTLETQYF.

This chain joins TRBV7-9 and TRBJ2-7; 7 nucleotides align to TRBD1. Germline-derived CDR1 and CDR2 are SEHNR and FQNEAQ (reference sequence). This CDR3 contains 15 residues. V trimming: 4 bases; J trimming: 0 bases; junction bases outside the gene matches: 6. DNA for the CDR3: TGTGCCAGCAGCTCATTTACAGGGGCCTCCTACGAGCAGTACTTC. Its translation is CASSSFTGASYEQYF. Full variable domain (missing parts from reference TRBV7-9 and TRBJ2-7): DTGVSQNPRHKITKRGQNVTFRCDPISEHNRLYWYRQTLGQGPEFLTYFQNEAQLEKSRLLSDRFSAERPKGSFSTLEIQRTEQGDSAMYLCASSSFTGASYEQYFGPGTRLTVT.

This clone was detected only a few times. V is TRBV29-1 and J is TRBJ2-5, with D possibly being TRBD2 (6 bases). The CDR3 contains 15 residues. CDR1 and CDR2 from the germline V gene are SQVTM and ANQGSEA. V shed 0 bases and J shed 5 bases, with 16 bases lying between them. The CDR3 protein is CSVEDPASEVETQYF. The CDR3 nucleotides are TGCAGCGTTGAAGATCCGGCTAGCGAGGTGGAGACCCAGTACTTC. Variable domain in full (rest from reference TRBV29-1 and TRBJ2-5): SAVISQKPSRDICQRGTSLTIQCQVDSQVTMMFWYRQQPGQSLTLIATANQGSEATYESGFVIDKFPISRPNLTFSTLTVSNMSPEDSSIYLCSVEDPASEVETQYFGPGTRLLVL.

The chain combines TRBV30 with TRBJ2-3, with 7 bases matching TRBD2. The CDR3 covers 14 residues. Germline trimming cut 5 bases from V and 2 bases from J; bases unmatched to any gene: 7. The germline V gene encodes CDR1 GTSNPN and CDR2 SVGIG (reference sequence). The CDR3 loop is CAWVGTTSTDTQYF. The DNA of the CDR3 is TGTGCCTGGGTAGGGACTACCTCCACAGATACGCAGTATTTT.